The rows below give T cell receptor beta chains drawn from one sample of a study of blood T cell repertoires in COVID-19. Method: immunoSEQ multiplex PCR; TCRdb's copy keeps in-frame clones and lacks some. Of around 190,000 clones detected, 75% to 80% appear once; the ten largest clones hold roughly 8.8%. Sequenced: peripheral blood. These receptors were taken from a woman in her fifties or sixties with active or convalescent COVID-19. CDR3s include the opening cysteine and the closing phenylalanine or tryptophan. The order of the fields is J gene, clone size, D gene, V gene, CDR3 DNA, CDR3 protein. D genes are given only for firm matches. Where a row states a size, it is once, few, many or the class of an expanded clone; other rows omit it.

>TRBJ2-3|.|.|TRBV2
TGTGCCAGCAGTGTAACAGATACGCAGTATTTT
CASSVTDTQYF
>TRBJ2-1|.|.|TRBV28
TGTGCCAGCAGGGACAGAGGGATCGGTGAGCAGTTCTTC
CASRDRGIGEQFF
>TRBJ2-5|.|TRBD1|TRBV7-2
TGTGCCAGCACCTTCGACAGGGGTGGGGGGGAGACCCAGTACTTC
CASTFDRGGGETQYF
>TRBJ1-4|few|TRBD1|TRBV9
TGTGCCAGCAGCGCCGGACAGGATGAAAAACTGTTTTTT
CASSAGQDEKLFF
>TRBJ1-6|.|.|TRBV28
TGTGCCAGCAGTTTCGTCCCCCACGCGGGCTCACCCCTCCACTTT
CASSFVPHAGSPLHF
>TRBJ2-7|few|TRBD1|TRBV5-1
TGCGCCAGCAGCTTGGCAGGGGGCGACTACGAGCAGTACTTC
CASSLAGGDYEQYF
>TRBJ2-3|.|.|TRBV7-2
TGTGCCAGCAGCTTAAGCGGACAGAGCACAGATACGCAGTATTTT
CASSLSGQSTDTQYF
>TRBJ1-2|.|TRBD1|TRBV14
TGTGCCAGCAGCCAAGCAGGGGGCTCAATCTATGGCTACACCTTC
CASSQAGGSIYGYTF
>TRBJ2-5|.|TRBD2|TRBV4-2
TGTGCCAGCAGCCAACCCGGGACTAGCGGGAGGGGGGAGACCCAGTACTTC
CASSQPGTSGRGETQYF
>TRBJ1-1|.|TRBD1|TRBV7-9
TGTGCCAGCAGCTTAGGGACAGGGAACACTGAAGCTTTCTTT
CASSLGTGNTEAFF
>TRBJ1-1|.|.|TRBV10-1
TGCGCCAGCAGGAATGCGGGACCTCCGAACACTGAAGCTTTCTTT
CASRNAGPPNTEAFF
>TRBJ1-6|once|TRBD1|TRBV28
TGTGCCAGCAGTTTGACAGGGGGGTTTACTTCACCCCTCCACTTT
CASSLTGGFTSPLHF
>TRBJ1-2|.|TRBD1|TRBV6-5
TGTGCCAGCAGTCCCGGTGACAGGGTTGGTGGCTACACCTTC
CASSPGDRVGGYTF
>TRBJ2-2|.|TRBD1|TRBV6-2/TRBV6-3
TGTGCCAGCAGTCCCAGGGGGCAAGCTTTGGACACCGGGGAGCTGTTTTTT
CASSPRGQALDTGELFF
>TRBJ1-2|few|.|TRBV6-2/TRBV6-3
TGTGCCAGCAGTTTTCAGGGGAATGGCTACACCTTC
CASSFQGNGYTF
>TRBJ1-4|.|.|TRBV10-1
TGCGCCAGCAGTTTATACAGGGTATCCTCTAATGAAAAACTGTTTTTT
CASSLYRVSSNEKLFF
>TRBJ1-2|.|.|TRBV6-5
TGTGCCAGCAGTTACTCTGACTGGGGCTACACCTTC
CASSYSDWGYTF
>TRBJ2-3|.|TRBD2|TRBV7-3
TGTGCCAGCAGCGTGGGGACTAGCGGGGGGAGAGATACGCAGTATTTT
CASSVGTSGGRDTQYF
>TRBJ2-1|.|.|TRBV3-1/TRBV3-2
TGTGCCAGCAGCCAAGAGGCCGGACACTCTAACAATGAGCAGTTCTTC
CASSQEAGHSNNEQFF
>TRBJ2-3|.|.|TRBV3-1/TRBV3-2
TGTGCCAGCAGCCAAGCGGTTCCAGATACGCAGTATTTT
CASSQAVPDTQYF
>TRBJ2-7|.|TRBD2|TRBV6-2/TRBV6-3
TGTGCCAGCAGTTCCCAGTTGAGCGGGGCTCTCTACGAGCAGTACTTC
CASSSQLSGALYEQYF
>TRBJ1-5|once|TRBD1|TRBV18
TGTGCCAGCTCAACGACAGGGGGGGATCAGCCCCAGCATTTT
CASSTTGGDQPQHF
>TRBJ2-1|.|TRBD2|TRBV7-7
TGTGCCAGCAGCTTCAGCGGGATTGAGGACAATGAGCAGTTCTTC
CASSFSGIEDNEQFF
>TRBJ2-7|.|TRBD2|TRBV28
TGTGCCAGCAGTTTATTAAATGGCGGCGGGGGCTACGAGCAGTACTTC
CASSLLNGGGGYEQYF
>TRBJ1-2|many|.|TRBV30
TGTGCCTGGTTTCGAGGGAGGACGACTAACTATGGCTACACCTTC
CAWFRGRTTNYGYTF
>TRBJ1-2|once|TRBD1|TRBV20-1
TGCAGTGCTAGTTTGGGACAGGGGGCCTATGGCTACACCTTC
CSASLGQGAYGYTF
>TRBJ2-2|.|TRBD1|TRBV5-1
TGCGCCAGCAGCTGGGGACAGGGGGCCACCGGGGAGCTGTTTTTT
CASSWGQGATGELFF